This passage covers 19 T cell receptor beta chains from one sample sequenced in a study of T cells after yellow fever vaccination. TCRdb re-called the 5' RACE reads with MiXCR, one entry per CDR3 protein. The data hold approximately 85,000 distinct CDR3 sequences, with 13% observed a single time. The input for sequencing was CD8+ T cells not binding an NS4B(214-222) dextramer, sorted from PBMCs, taken 20 to 25 days after the first yellow fever vaccination. The receptors shown here come from a man aged 18 to 30 who received the YFV17D yellow fever vaccine.

This clonotype was observed a handful of times. The chain links TRBV10-3 to TRBJ2-7; TRBD1 agrees at 8 bases. In germline, CDR1 is ENHRY, CDR2 SYGVKD. There are 13 residues in the CDR3. With 4 bases clipped from V and 6 bases from J, the junction kept 5 bases outside the gene matches. The DNA of the CDR3 is TGTGCCATCAGTGTGGACAGGGAGCGCGAGCAGTACGTC. Protein sequence: CAISVDREREQYV.

This clonotype has only a few counts. This chain links TRBV27 with TRBJ2-3; 8 bases map to TRBD2. Trimming removed 2 bases from V and 6 bases from J; junction bases left unmatched: 7. This CDR3 region has 15 residues. Germline V gives CDR1 MNHEY, CDR2 SMNVEV (reference sequence). The CDR3 DNA reads TGTGCCAGCAGTTTACCCTCGCCGGGAGGGGATACGCAGTATTTT. It translates to CASSLPSPGGDTQYF.

In this sample, this clonotype turned up a few times. The V and J genes are TRBV6-1 and TRBJ2-1, with unresolved D. Trimming took off 7 bases at V and 9 bases at J, with 19 bases between the two ends. Germline assignment: CDR1 MNHNS and CDR2 SASEGT. The CDR3 totals 14 residues. CDR3 protein: CASTPLGRMGEQFF. The DNA of the CDR3 is TGTGCCAGCACCCCCCTGGGCAGGATGGGTGAGCAGTTCTTC.

This clonotype has just a few counts. The rearrangement joins TRBV12-3 or TRBV12-4 to TRBJ2-6; 7 bases line up with TRBD1. The length of the CDR3 is 16 residues. V was clipped by 6 bases and J by 0 bases; unmatched bases: 5. The CDR3 reads CASRRGPSSGANVLTF. DNA of the CDR3: TGTGCCAGCAGGAGGGGGCCTAGCTCTGGGGCCAACGTCCTGACTTTC.

This clonotype was found many times. This chain joins TRBV12-3 or TRBV12-4 and TRBJ2-1, with TRBD2 as a possible D gene (6 bases). CDR3 length equals 14 residues. V lost 5 bases and J lost 12, with 20 bases in between. CDR3: CASSPTRGPGGQFF. DNA of the CDR3: TGTGCCAGCAGTCCTACGCGGGGCCCCGGGGGGCAGTTCTTC.

This clonotype has a handful of counts. The chain joins TRBV12-3 or TRBV12-4 to TRBJ2-7, with a weak D call TRBD1 (5 bases). V was shortened by 5 bases and J by 4 bases, with 9 bases between the two germline ends. This CDR3 comprises 12 residues. The CDR3 coding sequence is TGTGCCAGCAGTGCACAGGTTTACGAGCAGTACTTC. Its translation: CASSAQVYEQYF.

This chain links TRBV7-2 with TRBJ1-4; a weak D match, TRBD1 (6 bases). Per the germline V gene, CDR1 is SGHTA and CDR2 is FQGNSA. The CDR3 sequence is 15 residues long. Trimming stripped 5 bases from V and 2 bases from J, with 12 bases between. The DNA of the CDR3 is TGTGCCAGCAGCGTGAACAGGGCCACTAATGAAAAACTGTTTTTT. Translation gives CASSVNRATNEKLFF.

The V gene is TRBV13, the J gene TRBJ1-2, with TRBD1 as a possible D gene (5 bases). Germline CDR1 reads PRHDT; CDR2 reads FYEKMQ (reference sequence). CDR3 length equals 14 residues. Trimming pared 8 bases from V and 0 bases from J, leaving 13 bases between. CDR3 sequence: CASRLRGANYGYTF. The DNA of the CDR3 is TGTGCCAGCCGCCTAAGGGGTGCTAACTATGGCTACACCTTC.

The CDR3 here is CASSFGGQTNEQFF. CDR3 nucleotide sequence: TGTGCCAGCAGTTTCGGAGGGCAGACCAATGAGCAGTTCTTC. The chain joins TRBV27 to TRBJ2-1, with a possible D match to TRBD2 (6 bases). This CDR3 has 14 amino acids. V was trimmed by 3 bases and J by 6 bases, leaving 12 bases between them. The germline V gene has CDR1 MNHEY and CDR2 SMNVEV (reference sequence).

The chain links TRBV20-1 to TRBJ2-7, with 13 bases that match TRBD2. Germline-derived CDR1 and CDR2 are DFQATT and SNEGSKA (reference sequence). V shed 3 bases, J shed 0 bases, and the junction held 5 bases outside the gene matches. The CDR3 contains 16 residues. CDR3 coding DNA: TGCAGTGCTAGGACTAGCGGGGGGACCCCCTCCTACGAGCAGTACTTC. Amino acid sequence: CSARTSGGTPSYEQYF.

The genes are TRBV6-6 and TRBJ1-1, with 7 bases aligning to TRBD1. Germline V gene lookup returns CDR1 MNHNY and CDR2 SVGAGI (reference sequence). There are 13 residues in the CDR3. With 4 bases clipped from V and 5 bases from J, the junction kept 4 bases outside the gene matches. This CDR3 reads CASSSVTGTEAFF. The DNA of the CDR3 is TGTGCCAGCAGTTCCGTGACAGGGACTGAAGCTTTCTTT.

Concerning this clonotype itself: A read error may produce the germline difference seen at one junction end. The V gene is TRBV19, the J gene TRBJ2-1; 7 bases agree with TRBD1. This CDR3 comprises 16 residues. In germline, CDR1 is LNHDA, CDR2 SQIVND (reference sequence). CDR3 amino acids: CASSIVHRGANNEEFF. CDR3 DNA sequence: TGTGCCAGTAGTATAGTCCACAGGGGTGCCAACAATGAGGAGTTCTTC.

This clonotype has at least ten counts. The rearrangement links TRBV19 to TRBJ2-1; 8 bases map to TRBD2. The CDR3 extends over 14 amino acids. V gave up 6 bases and J gave up 4 bases; unmatched junction bases: 5. Germline V lookup: CDR1 LNHDA, CDR2 SQIVND (reference sequence). CDR3 in DNA: TGTGCCAGTAGAGGAACTAGCGGATACAATGAGCAGTTCTTC. This gives the protein CASRGTSGYNEQFF.

This clonotype was detected only once. This chain connects TRBV28 to TRBJ2-5; 9 bases line up with TRBD2. The CDR3 is made up of 17 amino acids. V dropped 4 bases and J dropped 4; count of bases not matched to a gene: 13. Germline V CDR1 and CDR2: MDHEN, SYDVKM. CDR3 region: CASSSSVRGGFGETQYF. CDR3 coding DNA: TGTGCCAGCAGTTCCTCGGTGCGGGGGGGGTTCGGAGAGACCCAGTACTTC.

This clonotype has more than one count but fewer than ten. V and J are TRBV6-6 and TRBJ2-1; D not certain. Trimming shortened V by 6 bases and J by 5 bases, and 8 bases separated the two germline ends. This CDR3 is built from 12 residues. Per the germline V gene, CDR1 is MNHNY and CDR2 is SVGAGI (reference sequence). CDR3 coding DNA: TGTGCCAGCAGCCAGGATCACAATGAGCAGTTCTTC. Amino acid sequence: CASSQDHNEQFF.

The CDR3 nucleotides read TGCGCCAGCAGCCAAGCTTGGCGGGGTCAGGGAGATACGCAGTATTTT. Its translation is CASSQAWRGQGDTQYF. The rearrangement links TRBV4-3 to TRBJ2-3; possible D gene TRBD2, 6 bases. Germline V lookup: CDR1 LGHNA, CDR2 YSLEER. The CDR3 runs 16 residues. Trimming cost V 1 base and J 5 bases, with 16 bases left between them.

This clonotype was counted at least ten times. The chain couples TRBV10-3 to TRBJ2-7, with 7 bases fitting TRBD1. V lost 6 bases and J lost 3; bases outside the gene matches: 5. The germline gives CDR1 ENHRY, CDR2 SYGVKD. The length of the CDR3 is 13 residues. In DNA form, the CDR3 reads TGTGCCATCAGCCCCGGGACAGACTACGAGCAGTACTTC. This translates into CAISPGTDYEQYF.

The CDR3 DNA follows: TGTGCCAGCAGTCATAGATTGGGAAGGACAGGGGCTGGGGCCAACGTCCTGACTTTC. Residues: CASSHRLGRTGAGANVLTF. V is TRBV11-2 and J is TRBJ2-6, with 9 bases matching TRBD1. The CDR3 consists of 19 residues. V dropped 6 bases and J dropped 2; count of bases not matched to a gene: 14. Per germline, CDR1 SGHAT and CDR2 FQNNGV.

This clonotype appeared a few times. The chain combines TRBV6-1 with TRBJ1-1, with a tentative D call TRBD1 (6 bases). Trimming removed 4 bases at V and 0 bases at J, with 15 bases between. This CDR3 region has 16 residues. Germline CDR1 and CDR2: MNHNS and SASEGT. CDR3 protein: CASSARGGRMNTEAFF. CDR3 in DNA: TGTGCCAGCAGTGCCCGGGGGGGGCGCATGAACACTGAAGCTTTCTTT.